A selection of T cell receptor beta chains follows, all from one sample in a study of T-cell memory formation after mild COVID-19. TCRdb reprocessed the 5' RACE reads via MiXCR and lists one record per CDR3 protein. The sample carries about 110,000 distinct CDR3 sequences, roughly a sixth recorded once. Sequences were obtained from PBMCs or a T cell subset sorted from them (not recorded which). The receptors here all came from a man aged 18 to 35 who had mild COVID-19 (a few samples of this study predate the infection). Cell type and time point are not known. Both conserved end residues are part of each CDR3.

13	TRBV7-2	CASSLTGANVLTF
12	TRBV20-1	CSAIPANYGYTF
15	TRBV7-9	CASIVAGSSYNEQFF
12	TRBV7-9	CAGLGWVSEQFF
16	TRBV6-5	CASSPGDAQGNQPQHF
15	TRBV7-8	CASSLEGGPNQPQHF
15	TRBV28	CASISLSGGNNEQFF
14	TRBV5-1	CASSPGTSRDTQYF
17	TRBV5-5	CASSFGSTAETYTEAFF
15	TRBV4-2	CASSVRTGPHDEQFF
16	TRBV4-1	CASSRTGTTITGELFF